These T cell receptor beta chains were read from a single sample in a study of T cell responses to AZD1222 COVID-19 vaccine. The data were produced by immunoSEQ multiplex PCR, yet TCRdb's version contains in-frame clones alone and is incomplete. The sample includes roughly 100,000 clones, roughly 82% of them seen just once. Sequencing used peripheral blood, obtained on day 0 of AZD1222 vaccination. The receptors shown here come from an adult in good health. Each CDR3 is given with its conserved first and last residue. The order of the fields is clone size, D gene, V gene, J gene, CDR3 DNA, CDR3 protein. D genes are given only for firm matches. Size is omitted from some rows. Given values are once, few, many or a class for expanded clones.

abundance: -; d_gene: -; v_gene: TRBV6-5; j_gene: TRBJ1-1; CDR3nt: TGTGCCAGCAGTTACAACGGGGACACTGAAGCTTTCTTT; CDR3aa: CASSYNGDTEAFF
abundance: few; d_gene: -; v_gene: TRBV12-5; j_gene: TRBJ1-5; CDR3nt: TGTGCTACGAGAGACAGCGCGAATCAGCCCCAGCATTTT; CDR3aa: CATRDSANQPQHF
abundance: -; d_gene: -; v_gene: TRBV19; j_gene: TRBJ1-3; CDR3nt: TGTGCCAGTAGCGAGAGCTCTGGAAACACCATATATTTT; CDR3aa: CASSESSGNTIYF
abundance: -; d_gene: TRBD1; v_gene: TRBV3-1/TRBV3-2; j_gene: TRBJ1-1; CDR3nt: TGTGCCAGCAGCCCGGGACAGGCGAACACTGAAGCTTTCTTT; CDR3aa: CASSPGQANTEAFF
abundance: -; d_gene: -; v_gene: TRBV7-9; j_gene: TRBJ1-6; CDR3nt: TGTGCCAGCAGCGTCACAGGGTTGAGGGGCAATTCACCCCTCCACTTT; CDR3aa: CASSVTGLRGNSPLHF
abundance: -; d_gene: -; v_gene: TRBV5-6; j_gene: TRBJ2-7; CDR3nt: TGTGCCAGCAGCTTTAGGAGCTCCTACGAGCAGTACTTC; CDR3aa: CASSFRSSYEQYF
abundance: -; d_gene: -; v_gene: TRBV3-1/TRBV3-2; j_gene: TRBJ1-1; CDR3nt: TGTGCCAGCAGCCAATCAGGGTTCATGAACACTGAAGCTTTCTTT; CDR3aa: CASSQSGFMNTEAFF
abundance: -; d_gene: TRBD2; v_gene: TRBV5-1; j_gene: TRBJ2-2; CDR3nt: TGCGCCAGCAGCTTGGCTCGGACTAGCGGGGGGACGCTGACTCCGAACACCGGGGAGCTGTTTTTT; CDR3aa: CASSLARTSGGTLTPNTGELFF
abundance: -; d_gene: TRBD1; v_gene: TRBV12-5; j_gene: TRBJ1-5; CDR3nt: TGTGCTAGTGGTTTGGTTAGGGGGCTATCGAGCAATCAGCCCCAGCATTTT; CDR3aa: CASGLVRGLSSNQPQHF
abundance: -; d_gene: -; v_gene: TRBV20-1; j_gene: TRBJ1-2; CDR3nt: TGCAGTGCTAGTTGGCAGGGCGACGGCTACACCTTC; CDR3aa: CSASWQGDGYTF
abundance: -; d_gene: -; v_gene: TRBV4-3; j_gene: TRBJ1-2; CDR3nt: TGCGCCAGCAGCGTCAGGGGCCCGGCCTATGGCTACACCTTC; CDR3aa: CASSVRGPAYGYTF
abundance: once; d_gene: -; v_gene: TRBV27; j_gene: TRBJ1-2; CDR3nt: TGTGCCAGCAGATCGCCAGGGAAGCGGGATGGCTACACCTTC; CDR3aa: CASRSPGKRDGYTF
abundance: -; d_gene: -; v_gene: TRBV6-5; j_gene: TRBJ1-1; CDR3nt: TGTGCCAGCAGTTACCTTAACAGGCCCCTTGAAGCTTTCTTT; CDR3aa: CASSYLNRPLEAFF
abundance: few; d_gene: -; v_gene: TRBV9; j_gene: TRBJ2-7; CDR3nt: TGTGCCAGCAGCGTAGGCCCCAGTCGAGAGTACGAGCAGTACTTC; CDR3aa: CASSVGPSREYEQYF
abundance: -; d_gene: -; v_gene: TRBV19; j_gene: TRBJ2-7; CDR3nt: TGTGCCAGTAGTATGCGAGGAGTTCGGGAAGTGTCCTACGAGCAGTACTTC; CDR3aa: CASSMRGVREVSYEQYF
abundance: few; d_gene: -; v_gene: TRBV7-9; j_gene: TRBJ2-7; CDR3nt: TGTGCCAGCAGCCCCTGGGGTGATACCTACGAGCAGTACTTC; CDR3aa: CASSPWGDTYEQYF
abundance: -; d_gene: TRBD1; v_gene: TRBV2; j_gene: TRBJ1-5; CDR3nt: TGTGCCAGCAGTGAAGAGACAGGGGGCGCGAGTCAGCCCCAGCATTTT; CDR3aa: CASSEETGGASQPQHF
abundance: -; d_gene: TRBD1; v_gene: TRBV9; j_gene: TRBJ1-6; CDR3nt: TGTGCCAGCAGCGTAGATCACAGGGGGTCACCCCTCCACTTT; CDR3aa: CASSVDHRGSPLHF
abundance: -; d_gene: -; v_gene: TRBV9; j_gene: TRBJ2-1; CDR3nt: TGTGCCAGCAGCGTAGGAGGGGGGGCCTACAATGAGCAGTTCTTC; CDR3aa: CASSVGGGAYNEQFF
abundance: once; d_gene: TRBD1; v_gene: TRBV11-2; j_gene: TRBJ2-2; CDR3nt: TGTGCCAGCAGCTTTGGGACAGGGATGACCGGGGAGCTGTTTTTT; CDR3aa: CASSFGTGMTGELFF
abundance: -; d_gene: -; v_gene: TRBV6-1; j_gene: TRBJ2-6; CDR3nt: TGTGCCAGCAGTGATGGAGGGGGGGCCAACGTCCTGACTTTC; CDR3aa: CASSDGGGANVLTF
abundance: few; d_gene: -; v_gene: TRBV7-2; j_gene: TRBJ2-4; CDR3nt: TGTGCCAGCAGCTTGGGGGGAGCGGCCAAAAACATTCAGTACTTC; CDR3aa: CASSLGGAAKNIQYF
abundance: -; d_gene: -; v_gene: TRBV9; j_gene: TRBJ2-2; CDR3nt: TGTGCCAGCAGCACCCAGGGGTTCGGGGAGCTGTTTTTT; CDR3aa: CASSTQGFGELFF
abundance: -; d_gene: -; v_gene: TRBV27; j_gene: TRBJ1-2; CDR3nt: TGTGCCAGCAGTTCAGGGTACGGCTACACCTTC; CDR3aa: CASSSGYGYTF
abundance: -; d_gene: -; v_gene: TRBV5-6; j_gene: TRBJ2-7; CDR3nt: TGTGCCAGCAGCTTGGCGACAGGACTTATGGAGCAGTACTTC; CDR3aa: CASSLATGLMEQYF
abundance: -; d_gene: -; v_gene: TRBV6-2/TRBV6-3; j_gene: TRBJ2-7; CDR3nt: TGTGCCAGCAGTTACTCTCGCTACGAGCAGTACTTC; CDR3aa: CASSYSRYEQYF
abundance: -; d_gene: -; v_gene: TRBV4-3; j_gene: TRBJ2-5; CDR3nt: TGCGCCAGCAGCCAAGATCCGGGCAGGGAAGAGACCCAGTACTTC; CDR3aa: CASSQDPGREETQYF
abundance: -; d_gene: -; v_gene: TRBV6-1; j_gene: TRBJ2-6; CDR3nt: TGTGCCAGCAGTGAACGGAAGGGGAACTCTGGGGCCAACGTCCTGACTTTC; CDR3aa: CASSERKGNSGANVLTF
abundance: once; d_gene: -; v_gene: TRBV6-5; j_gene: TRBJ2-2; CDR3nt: TGTGCCAGCAAGCACACCGGGGAGCTGTTTTTT; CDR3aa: CASKHTGELFF
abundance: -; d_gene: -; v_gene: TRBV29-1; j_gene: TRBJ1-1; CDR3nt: TGCAGCGTTGTAGAGTATGAAGCTTTCTTT; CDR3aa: CSVVEYEAFF
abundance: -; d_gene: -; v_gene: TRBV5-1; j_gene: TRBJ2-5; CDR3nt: TGCGCCAGCAGCTTGGGGGCCGGAGAAGAGACCCAGTACTTC; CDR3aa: CASSLGAGEETQYF
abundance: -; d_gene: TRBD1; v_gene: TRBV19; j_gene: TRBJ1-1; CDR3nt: TGTGCCAGTAGTGGACAGGGGGCGATGAACACTGAAGCTTTCTTT; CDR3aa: CASSGQGAMNTEAFF
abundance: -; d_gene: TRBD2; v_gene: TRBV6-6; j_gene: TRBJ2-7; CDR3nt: TGTGCCAGCAGTACGGCCAGCGGGGATACCTACGAGCAGTACTTC; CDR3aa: CASSTASGDTYEQYF
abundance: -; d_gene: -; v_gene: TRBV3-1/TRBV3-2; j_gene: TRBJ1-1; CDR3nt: TGTGCCAGCAGCCCGGAGGCCATTTGGTTGAACACTGAAGCTTTCTTT; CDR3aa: CASSPEAIWLNTEAFF
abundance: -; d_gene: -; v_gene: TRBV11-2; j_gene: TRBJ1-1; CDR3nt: TGTGCCAGCAGCTTGGCAGGTTTGGGCACTGAAGCTTTCTTT; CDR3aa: CASSLAGLGTEAFF
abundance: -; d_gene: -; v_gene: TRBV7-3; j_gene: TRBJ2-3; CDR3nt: TGTGCCAGCAGCTTAACCCGAACAGGCGCAGATACGCAGTATTTT; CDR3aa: CASSLTRTGADTQYF
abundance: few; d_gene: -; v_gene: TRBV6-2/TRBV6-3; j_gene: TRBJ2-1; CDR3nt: TGTGCCAGCAGCTCCGGGGGAACCTTCAATGAGCAGTTCTTC; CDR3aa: CASSSGGTFNEQFF
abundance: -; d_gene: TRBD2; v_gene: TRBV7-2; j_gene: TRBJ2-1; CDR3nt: TGTGCCAGCAGCTTAAGCCAAGCGGGGATCTACAATGAGCAGTTCTTC; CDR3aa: CASSLSQAGIYNEQFF
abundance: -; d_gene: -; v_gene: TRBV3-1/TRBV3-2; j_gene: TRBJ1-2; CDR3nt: TGTGCCAGCAGCCAAGCTCGAGGCTACACCTTC; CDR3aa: CASSQARGYTF
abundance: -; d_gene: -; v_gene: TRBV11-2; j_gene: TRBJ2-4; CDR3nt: TGTGCCAGCAGCTCACTCGGGGAGGTCAAAAACATTCAGTACTTC; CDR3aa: CASSSLGEVKNIQYF
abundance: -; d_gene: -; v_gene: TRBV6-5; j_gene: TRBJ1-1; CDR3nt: TGTGCCAGCAGATTTACAGGGTCGGGGGCCACTGAAGCTTTCTTT; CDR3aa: CASRFTGSGATEAFF
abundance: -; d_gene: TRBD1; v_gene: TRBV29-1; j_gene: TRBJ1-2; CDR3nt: TGCAGCGGCGGACAGGAATATGGCTACACCTTC; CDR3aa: CSGGQEYGYTF
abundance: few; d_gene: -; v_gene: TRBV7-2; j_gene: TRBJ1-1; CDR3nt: TGTGCCAGCAGCTTAAGCCAGCTGGGGACTGAAGCTTTCTTT; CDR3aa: CASSLSQLGTEAFF
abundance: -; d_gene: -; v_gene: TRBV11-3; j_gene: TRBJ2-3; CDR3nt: TGTGCCAGCAGCATGCAGGGCACAGATACGCAGTATTTT; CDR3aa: CASSMQGTDTQYF
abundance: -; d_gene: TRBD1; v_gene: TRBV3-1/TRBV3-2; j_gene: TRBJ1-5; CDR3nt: TGTGCCAGCAGCCCGTCCATCCAGGGGGCTCAGCCCCAGCATTTT; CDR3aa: CASSPSIQGAQPQHF
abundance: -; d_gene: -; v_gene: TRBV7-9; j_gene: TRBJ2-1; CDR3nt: TGTGCCAGCATAAAGGTAGGGGCCAGCAATGAGCAGTTCTTC; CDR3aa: CASIKVGASNEQFF
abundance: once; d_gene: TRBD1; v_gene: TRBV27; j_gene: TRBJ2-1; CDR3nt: TGTGCCAGCAGAAAAGGGGGCGTAAACAATGAGCAGTTCTTC; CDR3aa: CASRKGGVNNEQFF
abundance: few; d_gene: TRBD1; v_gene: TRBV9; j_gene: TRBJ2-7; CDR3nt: TGTGCCAGCAGCGGACGGACAGGGGGCGATTACGAGCAGTACTTC; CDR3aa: CASSGRTGGDYEQYF
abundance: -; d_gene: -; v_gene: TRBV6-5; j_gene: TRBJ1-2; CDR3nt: TGTGCCAGCAGTTACGACAGGACGACTAACTATGGCTACACCTTC; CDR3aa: CASSYDRTTNYGYTF
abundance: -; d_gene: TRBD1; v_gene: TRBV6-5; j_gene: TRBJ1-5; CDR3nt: TGTGCCAGCACTCCAGGGGGGGGCAATCAGCCCCAGCATTTT; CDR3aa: CASTPGGGNQPQHF
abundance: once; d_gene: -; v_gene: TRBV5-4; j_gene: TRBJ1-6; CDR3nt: TGTGCCAGCAGCTTGGAACAGCTAAATTCACCCCTCCACTTT; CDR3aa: CASSLEQLNSPLHF
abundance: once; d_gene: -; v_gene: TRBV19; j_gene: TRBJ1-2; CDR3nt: TGTGCCAGTAGACCGGGACATCCTTCTGGCTACACCTTC; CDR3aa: CASRPGHPSGYTF
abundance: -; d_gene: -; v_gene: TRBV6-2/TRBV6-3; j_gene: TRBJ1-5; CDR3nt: TGTGCCAGCAGTTACTCGAGGAGGGGGTACTCAAAGGGGCTTAATCAGCCCCAGCATTTT; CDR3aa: CASSYSRRGYSKGLNQPQHF
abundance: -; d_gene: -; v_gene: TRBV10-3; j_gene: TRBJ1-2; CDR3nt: TGTGCCATCGGCGGGGGGGCTAGTGGCTACACCTTC; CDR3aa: CAIGGGASGYTF
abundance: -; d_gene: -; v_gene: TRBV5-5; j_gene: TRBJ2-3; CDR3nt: TGTGCCAGCAGCTTGGAGGTGATGAGGGTTAATACGCAGTATTTT; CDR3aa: CASSLEVMRVNTQYF
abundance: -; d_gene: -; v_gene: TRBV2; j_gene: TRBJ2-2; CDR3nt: TGTGCCAGCAGTGATAGGGGCCGGGGCACCGGGGAGCTGTTTTTT; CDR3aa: CASSDRGRGTGELFF
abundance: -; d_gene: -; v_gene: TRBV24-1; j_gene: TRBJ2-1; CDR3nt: TGTGCCACCGGATCCGGGGCCTACAATGAGCAGTTCTTC; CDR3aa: CATGSGAYNEQFF
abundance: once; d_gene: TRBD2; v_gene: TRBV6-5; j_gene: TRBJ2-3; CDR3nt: TGTGCCAGCGGAACGGGACTAGTGACGACAGATACGCAGTATTTT; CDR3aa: CASGTGLVTTDTQYF
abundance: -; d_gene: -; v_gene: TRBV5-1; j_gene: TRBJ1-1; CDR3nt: TGCGCCAGCAGCTTTGGGGGGCACAACACTGAAGCTTTCTTT; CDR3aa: CASSFGGHNTEAFF
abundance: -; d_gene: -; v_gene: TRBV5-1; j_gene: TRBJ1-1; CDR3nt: TGCGCCAGCAGCTTGAATGCAGGAAACACTGAAGCTTTCTTT; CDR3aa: CASSLNAGNTEAFF